The 24 T cell receptor beta chains presented below share a single source sample, sequenced in a study of tumor and adjacent non-tumor tissue in lung cancer. RNA was extracted from bulk tissue without any cell sorting. This non-tumor lung sample came from over 3 cm beyond the tumor edge. The library came from three nested PCR rounds adapted from ARM-PCR protocols. TCRdb processed the multiplex PCR reads anew with MiXCR; each CDR3 protein has one entry. This sample has around 82,000 distinct CDR3 sequences, with roughly 80% found just once. Sequenced input: distant non-tumor lung tissue. The receptors were gathered from a man aged 55-75 years with non-small cell lung cancer.

As to this clonotype: With a much larger clone just one base away, this may be a read error. J is TRBJ2-1 and V is TRBV6-1, with D maybe TRBD2 (6 bases). Germline V gene sequence: CDR1 MNHNS, CDR2 SASEGT. The CDR3 contains 15 residues. Trimming removed 3 bases from V and 4 bases from J, with 13 bases in between. DNA of the CDR3: TGTGCCAGCAGTGAGGTTAGCGGACCTTACAATGAGCAGTTCTTC. This gives the protein CASSEVSGPYNEQFF.

Regarding this clonotype: One end of the junction varies from germline; a read error may be responsible. The chain carries TRBV4-1 and TRBJ2-7, with D tentatively TRBD1 (5 bases). This CDR3 has 15 residues. Germline V gene data show CDR1 as MGHRA and CDR2 as YSYEKL. CDR3 in amino acids: CTSSQAGSGKYEQYF. The CDR3 bases are TGCACCAGCAGCCAGGCCGGGTCAGGGAAGTACGAGCAGTACTTC.

This clonotype was seen more than once but under ten times. The chain joins TRBV11-2 to TRBJ2-5; no clear D. There are 13 residues in the CDR3. Germline loops: CDR1 SGHAT, CDR2 FQNNGV. V was clipped by 5 bases and J by 5 bases, with 12 bases between them. The CDR3 protein is CASSPSIQETQYF. The DNA for the CDR3 is TGTGCCAGCAGCCCGAGCATCCAGGAGACCCAGTACTTC.

Remarks on this clonotype: The junction differs from germline at one of its ends, possibly a read error. The rearrangement joins TRBV6-4 to TRBJ2-3; no clear D gene. Germline V lookup: CDR1 MRHNA, CDR2 SNTAGT. The CDR3 totals 13 residues. The CDR3 DNA is TGTGTCAGCAGTGATTCCAGCACAGATACGCAGTATTTT. The encoded protein is CVSSDSSTDTQYF.

In the case of this clonotype: A read error may account for a junction end that differs from germline. The rearrangement joins TRBV11-2 to TRBJ2-7; perhaps D is TRBD1 or TRBD2 (5 bases each). The germline CDR1 and CDR2 sequences are SGHAT and FQNNGV. This CDR3 is 17 amino acids long. The CDR3 nucleotides are TGTGCCAGCAGTTTAGACGGAAGGGACGTGGGAGTCTACGAGCAGTACTTC. Translated, it gives CASSLDGRDVGVYEQYF.

This clonotype was seen a few times. Since a much larger clone is just one base distant, this may be a read error. The chain employs TRBV29-1 and TRBJ2-7, with a possible D match to TRBD1 (6 bases). The CDR3 is made up of 12 amino acids. Germline lookup yields CDR1 SQVTM and CDR2 ANQGSEA. V was clipped by 8 bases and J by 2 bases, with 13 bases between them. CDR3 coding DNA: TGCAGCATTGCTCAGGGGACCTACGAGCAGTACTTC. It specifies CSIAQGTYEQYF.

The table lists this clonotype with a count of one. The CDR3 carries no conserved terminal phenylalanine or tryptophan, so it likely arises from a read error. The chain has TRBV20-1 and TRBJ2-1; 7 nucleotides match TRBD2. This CDR3 is built from 14 residues. The germline gives CDR1 DFQATT, CDR2 SNEGSKA (reference sequence). In nucleotides, the CDR3 is TGCACTGCTAGAGTTGGGGGGGAACAGGATGAGCAGTTCTGC. Its protein is CTARVGGEQDEQFC.

CDR3 region: CASSPGQDNQPQHF. CDR3 DNA: TGCGCCAGCAGCCCCGGACAGGATAATCAGCCCCAGCATTTT. V is TRBV5-1 and J is TRBJ1-5; 7 bases map to TRBD1. CDR3 size: 14 residues. Germline-derived CDR1 and CDR2 are SGHRS and YFSETQ. With V trimmed by 4 bases and J by 4 bases, 5 bases remained unmatched.

This clonotype occurred once. The junction does not match germline at one end; this may be a read error. V and J are TRBV4-1 and TRBJ1-5, with TRBD1 as a possible D gene (5 bases). From germline, CDR1 is MGHRA and CDR2 YSYEKL. The CDR3 runs 15 residues. The CDR3 coding sequence is TGCTCCAGCAGCCAAGGGGAGGTAGTTAATCAGTCCCAGCATTTT. It specifies CSSSQGEVVNQSQHF.

Regarding this clonotype: At one end, the junction sequence differs from germline, possibly due to a read error. DNA of the CDR3: TGTGCCAGCAGTTTAGTTGGGACTAGCGGGTGGGAGAGGCAGTTCTTC. Translated, it gives CASSLVGTSGWERQFF. The chain has TRBV11-2 and TRBJ2-1; 12 nucleotides match TRBD2. Germline CDR1 SGHAT, CDR2 FQNNGV. The CDR3 extends over 16 amino acids.

This clonotype showed up just once. This CDR3 fails to terminate in the conserved phenylalanine or tryptophan, so it likely reflects a read error. The rearrangement uses TRBV4-2 and TRBJ2-7; the D is unclear. Trimming cost V 0 bases and J 0 bases, with 9 bases left between them. The CDR3 runs to 15 residues. Looked up from germline, CDR1 is LGHNA and CDR2 is YNFKEQ. The chain's CDR3 is CASSQEMTSSYEQYL. The DNA of the CDR3 is TGTGCCAGCAGCCAAGAGATGACATCCTCCTACGAGCAGTACTTA.

Remarks on this clonotype: One junction end disagrees with the germline gene, perhaps due to a read error. V usage is TRBV4-3 and J usage is TRBJ1-1; D unclear. This CDR3 region has 16 residues. Germline CDR1 reads LGHNA; CDR2 reads YSLEER. CDR3 in amino acids: CASSLDLSGSGTEASF. The CDR3 DNA reads as TGCGCCAGCAGCCTAGATTTAAGCGGCAGCGGCACTGAAGCTTCCTTT.

The chain combines TRBV6-5 with TRBJ1-1; 9 nucleotides match TRBD1. CDR1 is MNHEY, CDR2 SVGAGI, per germline. The CDR3 spans 16 residues. After removal of 2 bases from V and 0 bases from J, the junction contained 4 bases not matched to a gene. DNA for the CDR3: TGTGCCAGCAGTTACAAGGGGACAGGGCTGAACACTGAAGCTTTCTTT. This sequence encodes CASSYKGTGLNTEAFF.

Details on this clonotype: Its ends do not fully match the called genes, so a read error is possible. This sequence joins TRBV20-1 and TRBJ2-3; D is perhaps TRBD1 (5 bases). This CDR3 spans 13 amino acids. CDR1 and CDR2 from the germline V gene are DFQATT and SNEGSKA (reference sequence). CDR3 nucleotide sequence: TGCAGTGCTAGAGGGGGCATGGGCGATACGCAGTACTTT. This codes for CSARGGMGDTQYF.

On this clonotype: A single base separates this from a much larger clone, so it may be a read error. This CDR3 fails to terminate in the conserved phenylalanine or tryptophan, so it likely reflects a read error. Here the CDR3 DNA reads TGCGCCAGCGGGACAGGTGATTGGAATGAGCAGTTCTTA. This sequence encodes CASGTGDWNEQFL. The chain links TRBV10-1 to TRBJ2-1; 8 positions agree with TRBD1. After removal of 8 bases from V and 7 bases from J, the junction contained 7 bases not matched to a gene. Germline-derived CDR1 and CDR2 are WNHNN and SYGVQD (reference sequence). CDR3 length: 13 amino acids.

Details on this clonotype: Just one base apart from a much larger clone, this may be a read error. J is TRBJ2-7 and V is TRBV28, with 7 bases lining up with TRBD1. CDR1 is MDHEN and CDR2 is SYDVKM in the germline V gene. The CDR3 runs to 14 residues. Germline trimming cut 8 bases from V and 5 bases from J; bases unmatched to any gene: 12. The CDR3 bases are TGTGCCAGCGGAATAACAGACAGGGTAGACGAGCAGTACTTC. This sequence encodes CASGITDRVDEQYF.

The CDR3 loop is CASRPGSIWDYEQYF. The DNA of the CDR3 is TGTGCCAGCAGACCAGGATCCATTTGGGATTACGAGCAGTACTTC. This chain joins TRBV6-1 and TRBJ2-7; the D is unclear. This CDR3 is built from 15 residues. Per germline, CDR1 MNHNS and CDR2 SASEGT. The V and J ends lost 6 bases and 4 bases respectively, with 19 bases between them.

In regard to this clonotype: A read error may produce the germline difference seen at one junction end. This chain connects TRBV20-1 to TRBJ2-1, with D hard to call. The CDR3 has 14 residues. Per the germline V gene, CDR1 is DFQATT and CDR2 is SNEGSKA (reference sequence). The CDR3 bases are TGCATTGCTAAGAGGCCTCGTTCCTACAATGAGCAGTTCTTC. Amino acid sequence: CIAKRPRSYNEQFF.

This chain links TRBV20-1 with TRBJ1-1, with no clear D. The V end was cut by 5 bases, the J end by 2 bases, with 21 bases between. The germline V gene has CDR1 DFQATT and CDR2 SNEGSKA (reference sequence). This CDR3 contains 16 residues. This chain's CDR3 is CSAPRAGRGTNTEAFF. The CDR3 nucleotides read TGCAGTGCTCCAAGGGCTGGACGGGGAACAAACACTGAAGCTTTCTTT.

Worth noting for this clonotype: One end of the junction fails to match germline, which may point to a read error. The rearrangement links TRBV6-5 to TRBJ1-5, with D perhaps matching TRBD1 (6 bases). The V gene's germline CDR1 is MNHEY and CDR2 SVGAGI. This CDR3 comprises 15 residues. This CDR3 is CASSYLQGNNQPQRF. CDR3 coding DNA: TGTGCCAGCAGTTACCTACAGGGTAACAATCAGCCCCAGCGTTTT.

A note on this clonotype: One junction end disagrees with the germline gene, perhaps due to a read error. The J gene is TRBJ1-1, the V gene TRBV4-3, with D uncertain. The CDR3 has 15 residues. Germline V gene data show CDR1 as LGHNA and CDR2 as YSLEER. This CDR3 is CASSQEELLNTEAFF. DNA for the CDR3: TGTGCCAGCAGCCAAGAGGAGCTACTGAACACTGAAGCTTTCTTT.

A word on this clonotype: At one end the junction does not follow the germline gene, possibly because of a read error. The chain uses TRBV11-2 and TRBJ2-5; unclear D gene. The CDR3 loop spans 13 amino acids. Germline lookup yields CDR1 SGHAT and CDR2 FQNNGV. The CDR3 protein is CVSSSTREDTQYF. CDR3 DNA sequence: TGTGTCAGCAGCTCTACAAGGGAAGATACTCAGTACTTC.

Remarks on this clonotype: Relative to the germline gene, one junction end is altered; a read error may explain this. The chain is built from TRBV20-1 and TRBJ1-2; D unresolved. Germline CDR1 reads DFQATT; CDR2 reads SNEGSKA (reference sequence). CDR3 length equals 15 residues. For the CDR3, the DNA is TGCAGTGTCGCTAGAGGACCCACCCTGAACTATGGCTACACGTTC. Translation: CSVARGPTLNYGYTF.

Concerning this clonotype itself: A much bigger clone sits one base away, suggesting this may be a read error. This chain uses TRBV28 with TRBJ2-3; tentative D call: TRBD2 (6 bases). This CDR3 spans 15 amino acids. CDR1 is MDHEN and CDR2 is SYDVKM in the germline V gene. The CDR3 here is CASREGSRITDTQFF. For the CDR3, the DNA is TGTGCCAGCAGGGAGGGGAGCAGAATCACAGATACGCAGTTTTTT.